Included here is one T cell receptor (beta chain) sequence, with context. This specimen comes from a study of somatic mutations in cytotoxic T cells in rheumatoid arthritis. Libraries were prepared by immunoSEQ multiplex PCR; TCRdb keeps only in-frame clonotypes and omits some of them. The sample holds about 17,000 clones, over 65% seen once. The CDR3 runs to 15 residues. Germline values: CDR1 SGDLS, CDR2 YYNGEE. J gave up 5 bases and V 1 base, and 5 bases lay outside the gene matches. The sequenced sample was CD8+ T cells sorted from blood. J is TRBJ2-2 and V is TRBV9, with 7 nucleotides matching TRBD2. The receptor was derived from a man in his fifties or sixties in good health. This CDR3 is CASSVSASGTGELFF. DNA for the CDR3: TGTGCCAGCAGCGTAAGCGCTAGCGGTACCGGGGAGCTGTTTTTT.